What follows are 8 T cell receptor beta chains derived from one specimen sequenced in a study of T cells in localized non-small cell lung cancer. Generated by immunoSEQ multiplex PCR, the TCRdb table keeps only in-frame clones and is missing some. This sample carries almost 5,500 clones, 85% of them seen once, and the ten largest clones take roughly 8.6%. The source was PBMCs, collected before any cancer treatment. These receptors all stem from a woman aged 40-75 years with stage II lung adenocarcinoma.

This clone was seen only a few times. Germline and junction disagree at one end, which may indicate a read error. The CDR3 sequence: CASSLGTSGRSDTQYF. The CDR3 DNA follows: TGTGCTAGCAGCTTAGGGACTAGCGGGAGGTCAGATACGCAGTATTTT. The V gene is TRBV7-7, the J gene TRBJ2-3, with TRBD2 matching 15 bases. CDR1 and CDR2 (germline): SSHAT, FNYEAQ (reference sequence). CDR3 size: 16 residues.

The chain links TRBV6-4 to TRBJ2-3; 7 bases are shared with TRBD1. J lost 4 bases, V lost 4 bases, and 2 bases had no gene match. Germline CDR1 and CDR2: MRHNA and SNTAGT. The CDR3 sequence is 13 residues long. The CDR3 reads CASSGQGSDTQYF. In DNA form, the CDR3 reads TGTGCCAGCAGTGGACAGGGCTCAGATACGCAGTATTTT.

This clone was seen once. In nucleotides, the CDR3 is TGTGCCTGCCAAAGGGGGGGTTTCTACAATGAGCAGTTCTTC. Protein product: CACQRGGFYNEQFF. The chain recombines TRBV30 with TRBJ2-1; a possible D gene is TRBD2 (7 bases). Germline CDR1 and CDR2: GTSNPN and SVGIG (reference sequence). The V end was cut by 6 bases, the J end by 3 bases, with 15 bases between. This CDR3 spans 14 amino acids. Complete variable domain (other parts from reference TRBV30 and TRBJ2-1): SQTIHQWPATLVQPVGSPLSLECTVEGTSNPNLYWYRQAAGRGLQLLFYSVGIGQISSEVPQNLSASRPQDRQFILSSKKLLLSDSGFYLCACQRGGFYNEQFFGPGTRLTVL.

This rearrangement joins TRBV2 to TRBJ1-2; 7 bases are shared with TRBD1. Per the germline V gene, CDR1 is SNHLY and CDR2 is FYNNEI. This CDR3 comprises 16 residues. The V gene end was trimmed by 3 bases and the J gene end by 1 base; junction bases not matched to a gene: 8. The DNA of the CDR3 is TGTGCCAGCAGTGACTTCGGAGGACAGGTTAACTATGGCTACACCTTC. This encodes CASSDFGGQVNYGYTF.

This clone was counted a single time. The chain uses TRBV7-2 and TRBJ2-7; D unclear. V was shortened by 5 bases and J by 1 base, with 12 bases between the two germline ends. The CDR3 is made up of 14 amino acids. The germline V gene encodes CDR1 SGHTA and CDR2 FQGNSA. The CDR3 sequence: CASSHNGVSYEQYF. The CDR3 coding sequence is TGTGCCAGCAGCCATAACGGAGTGTCCTACGAGCAGTACTTC.

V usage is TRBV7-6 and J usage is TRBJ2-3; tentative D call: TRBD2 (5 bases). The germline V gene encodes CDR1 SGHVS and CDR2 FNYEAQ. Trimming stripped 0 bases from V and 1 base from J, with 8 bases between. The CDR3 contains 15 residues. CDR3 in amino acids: CASSLALSGTDTQYF. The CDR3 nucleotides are TGTGCCAGCAGCTTAGCCCTTAGCGGCACAGATACGCAGTATTTT.

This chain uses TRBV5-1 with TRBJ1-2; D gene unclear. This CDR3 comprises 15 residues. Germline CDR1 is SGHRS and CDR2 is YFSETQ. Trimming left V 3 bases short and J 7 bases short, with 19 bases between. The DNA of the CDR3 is TGCGCCAGCAGCTATTCCGGGCCTTCGAACCGTGGCTACACCTTC. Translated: CASSYSGPSNRGYTF.

The CDR3 reads CASSLRPGGSSYNSPLHF. CDR3 coding DNA: TGTGCCAGCAGTTTGAGACCAGGGGGGAGCTCCTATAATTCACCCCTCCACTTT. The rearrangement links TRBV28 to TRBJ1-6; 7 nucleotides align to TRBD1. Germline V gene lookup returns CDR1 MDHEN and CDR2 SYDVKM. After removal of 3 bases from V and 0 bases from J, the junction contained 8 bases not matched to a gene. The CDR3 length is 18 residues.